The rows below give T cell receptor beta chains drawn from one sample of a study of vaccination and CD4 T cells after COVID-19. These receptors lack a known antigen. One entry per CDR3 protein, called by TCRdb with MiXCR from the PCR reads. The table has a few thousand distinct CDR3 sequences, under 35% seen once; the top ten hold 35% to 50%. Sequencing input: CD4+ T cells from blood, cultured in vitro. These receptors all come from a human donor in good health. Both conserved end residues are part of each CDR3. The D gene is left open where the match is weak. Expanded clones are given a class, and other clones once, few, many or no size at all.

v_call,clone_size,d_call,j_call,cdr3_aa,cdr3_nt
TRBV7-2,few,NA,TRBJ2-5,CASSLANVGETQYF,TGTGCCAGCAGCTTAGCGAATGTCGGAGAGACCCAGTACTTC
TRBV5-1,NA,NA,TRBJ2-5,CASSLTGAATGETQYF,TGCGCCAGCAGCTTGACCGGGGCCGCAACGGGGGAGACCCAGTACTTC
TRBV19,few,NA,TRBJ1-2,CASSIGGGGYTF,TGTGCCAGTAGTATTGGAGGGGGAGGCTACACCTTC
TRBV6-4,NA,NA,TRBJ2-6,CASSDSRAGANVLTF,TGTGCCAGCAGTGACTCGAGAGCTGGGGCCAACGTCCTGACTTTC
TRBV28,NA,NA,TRBJ2-7,CASSGKNREALGGTGSYEQYF,TGTGCCAGCAGTGGAAAGAACAGAGAGGCTTTGGGGGGTACGGGCTCCTACGAGCAGTACTTC
TRBV27,medium-sized,NA,TRBJ1-2,CASKYMGNNYGYTF,TGTGCCAGCAAATATATGGGGAATAACTATGGCTACACCTTC
TRBV20-1,NA,NA,TRBJ2-7,CSAREAGFSTYEQYF,TGCAGTGCTAGAGAGGCGGGATTCTCTACCTACGAGCAGTACTTC
TRBV6-2/TRBV6-3,NA,NA,TRBJ1-1,CASRDSDSSTEAFF,TGTGCCAGCAGAGACAGCGACTCTTCCACTGAAGCTTTCTTT
TRBV11-1,NA,NA,TRBJ1-6,CASSFPGRYSPLHF,TGTGCCAGCAGTTTTCCGGGACGTTATTCACCCCTCCACTTT
TRBV12-3/TRBV12-4,few,NA,TRBJ1-1,CASRLNRDTEAFF,TGTGCCAGCAGGCTAAACAGGGACACTGAAGCTTTCTTT
TRBV28,NA,TRBD1,TRBJ2-3,CASGRQGADTQYF,TGTGCCAGCGGTAGACAGGGGGCTGATACGCAGTATTTT
TRBV20-1,few,TRBD2,TRBJ2-1,CSARGLAGGSNEQFF,TGCAGTGCTAGGGGACTAGCGGGAGGGTCCAATGAGCAGTTCTTC
TRBV11-1,few,TRBD1,TRBJ2-1,CASSFRGLIYNEQFF,TGTGCCAGCAGCTTCAGGGGGCTCATCTACAATGAGCAGTTCTTC
TRBV12-3/TRBV12-4,NA,NA,TRBJ1-2,CASSLGQGDGYTF,TGTGCCAGCAGTTTAGGCCAGGGAGATGGCTACACCTTC
TRBV20-1,few,TRBD2,TRBJ2-2,CSAKTSGTGELFF,TGCAGTGCTAAGACTAGCGGGACCGGGGAGCTGTTTTTT
TRBV6-4,few,TRBD1,TRBJ2-6,CASSPGTAGANVLTF,TGTGCCAGCAGTCCAGGGACAGCTGGGGCCAACGTCCTGACTTTC
TRBV10-3,NA,NA,TRBJ2-6,CAISESGGSGANVLTF,TGTGCCATCAGTGAAAGTGGGGGCTCTGGGGCCAACGTCCTGACTTTC
TRBV6-5,few,TRBD2,TRBJ2-5,CASSLRLAGGNQETQYF,TGTGCCAGCAGTTTGCGACTAGCGGGGGGGAACCAAGAGACCCAGTACTTC
TRBV20-1,few,TRBD2,TRBJ2-1,CSARDVGTSGSGNNEQFF,TGCAGTGCTAGAGATGTTGGGACTAGCGGGAGCGGCAACAATGAGCAGTTCTTC
TRBV5-1,NA,NA,TRBJ2-5,CASSLAAGQETQYF,TGCGCCAGCAGCTTGGCCGCCGGGCAAGAGACCCAGTACTTC
TRBV5-4,NA,NA,TRBJ1-6,CASSLDVYSPLHF,TGTGCCAGCAGCTTGGACGTTTATTCACCCCTCCACTTT
TRBV7-2,few,TRBD2,TRBJ2-5,CASSFKRGQETQYF,TGTGCCAGCAGCTTCAAGCGGGGGCAAGAGACCCAGTACTTC
TRBV27,NA,TRBD1,TRBJ2-3,CASSRGTVTDTQYF,TGTGCCAGCAGTAGGGGGACAGTCACAGATACGCAGTATTTT
TRBV20-1,NA,TRBD1,TRBJ2-7,CSAPPGQANYEQYF,TGCAGTGCGCCTCCGGGACAGGCAAACTACGAGCAGTACTTC
TRBV7-9,few,TRBD1,TRBJ1-6,CASSFGTGQRTLHF,TGTGCCAGCAGCTTCGGGACAGGGCAAAGGACCCTCCACTTT
TRBV12-3/TRBV12-4,few,NA,TRBJ2-5,CASRPDSIQETQYF,TGTGCCAGCAGGCCAGACTCTATCCAAGAGACCCAGTACTTC
TRBV6-2/TRBV6-3,few,TRBD1,TRBJ2-7,CASSYSHGQGHF,TGTGCCAGCAGTTATAGCCACGGACAGGGACACTTC
TRBV6-2/TRBV6-3,NA,TRBD1,TRBJ1-2,CASYETGGDYGYTF,TGTGCCAGCTACGAGACAGGGGGAGACTATGGCTACACCTTC
TRBV11-3,NA,NA,TRBJ1-6,CASSLNTGSPLHF,TGTGCCAGCAGCTTAAACACCGGGTCACCCCTCCACTTT
TRBV20-1,medium-sized,NA,TRBJ1-6,CSAAHNSPLHF,TGCAGTGCAGCACATAATTCACCCCTCCACTTT
TRBV6-5,NA,NA,TRBJ2-1,CASSYSPSAYNEQFF,TGTGCCAGCAGTTATTCTCCTAGCGCCTACAATGAGCAGTTCTTC
TRBV20-1,NA,TRBD2,TRBJ2-1,CSADPRTSGEGSYNEQFF,TGCAGTGCTGACCCTCGGACTAGCGGGGAAGGCTCCTACAATGAGCAGTTCTTC
TRBV7-9,few,NA,TRBJ2-5,CASMPGGKTQYF,TGTGCCAGCATGCCCGGAGGAAAGACCCAGTACTTC
TRBV5-1,NA,TRBD2,TRBJ2-1,CASSLGGLQFF,TGCGCCAGCAGCTTGGGGGGACTACAGTTCTTC
TRBV7-3,few,TRBD1,TRBJ2-7,CASSLMGTGMRKQYF,TGTGCCAGCAGCTTGATGGGGACAGGGATGAGAAAGCAGTACTTC
TRBV6-1,few,NA,TRBJ2-3,CASSVDWGGTDTQYF,TGTGCCAGCAGTGTAGATTGGGGGGGCACAGATACGCAGTATTTT
TRBV6-2/TRBV6-3,NA,NA,TRBJ2-7,CASSYSFGAGETYEQYF,TGTGCCAGCAGTTACTCATTTGGGGCAGGGGAGACCTACGAGCAGTACTTC
TRBV28,NA,NA,TRBJ1-5,CASTAGGGNQPQHF,TGTGCCAGCACGGCGGGGGGAGGCAATCAGCCCCAGCATTTT
TRBV15,NA,TRBD2,TRBJ2-3,CATSRKGLAGGRYTDTQYF,TGTGCCACCAGCAGAAAGGGCCTAGCGGGGGGGCGGTACACAGATACGCAGTATTTT
TRBV20-1,few,TRBD2,TRBJ2-2,CSATSGRAVGELFF,TGCAGTGCCACTAGCGGGAGGGCCGTAGGGGAGCTGTTTTTT
TRBV11-2,NA,TRBD1,TRBJ1-2,CASSAGQGVAYGYTF,TGTGCCAGCAGCGCCGGACAGGGGGTTGCCTATGGCTACACCTTC
TRBV19,NA,NA,TRBJ2-7,CASSALQAGSTYEQYF,TGTGCCAGTAGTGCCCTCCAGGCAGGGAGTACCTACGAGCAGTACTTC
TRBV7-2,few,NA,TRBJ1-5,CASRLGRGGHQPQHF,TGTGCCAGCAGACTCGGTCGCGGGGGGCATCAGCCCCAGCATTTT